This T cell receptor (beta chain) was profiled in a study of CD8 T cells in ankylosing spondylitis. Each CDR3 protein gets one entry after TCRdb re-called the 5' RACE reads with MiXCR. The data hold about 320,000 distinct CDR3 sequences, with 11% observed a single time. CDR1 and CDR2 from the germline V gene are SGHRS and YFSETQ. V lost 0 bases and J lost 2, with 17 bases in between. The CDR3 runs to 17 residues. This clonotype was found many times. Antigen specificity is unknown. The study, taken as a whole, reports: Blood of patients with ankylosing spondylitis appeared to be characterized by a TCR beta motif of eight highly homologous variants.

This receptor was identified in a female donor with ankylosing spondylitis or in good health (not recorded which). The sample comprised blood, either unsorted or a sorted T cell fraction (not recorded which). J is TRBJ1-2 and V is TRBV5-1, with unresolved D. DNA for the CDR3: TGCGCCAGCAGCTTGGGCTTCGGGCAGGTCTTAAACTATGGCTACACCTTC. The encoded protein is CASSLGFGQVLNYGYTF.